This T cell receptor (beta chain) was profiled in a study of PD-1 blockade in classical Hodgkin lymphoma. Whole-study results and caveats: No one has yet defined what causes the repertoire differences, which may be disease activity or prior therapy. Compared with healthy donors, newly diagnosed patients reportedly showed lower baseline TCR diversity.

Comment on this clone: Its antigen is unknown. Compared with germline, one end of the junction differs, possibly owing to a read error.

Data came from immunoSEQ multiplex PCR; TCRdb stores just in-frame clones and leaves some out. The repertoire holds roughly 42,000 clones, approximately 70% seen once, with under 3% in the top ten. Time point of the sample: cycle 4 day 1 (C4D1), after five to seven weeks of nivolumab. Each and every patient relapsed after autologous stem cell transplantation, and patients got differing brentuximab vedotin exposure. The CDR3 sequence is 11 residues long. Per germline, CDR1 MNHEY and CDR2 SVGAGI. V is TRBV6-5 and J is TRBJ1-1; D is unclear. This material consisted of peripheral blood mononuclear cells (PBMCs), taken before the fourth cycle of nivolumab. This sequence originates from a human donor with classical Hodgkin lymphoma. The DNA for the CDR3 is TGTGCCAGCGTTGAGAACGCTGAAGCTTTCTTT. It translates to CASVENAEAFF.